The 29 T cell receptor beta chains in this list originate from one sample, sequenced in a study of regulatory T cells in long-lasting Graves disease (dated by TCRdb to the early 2020s). The time point label, read with the paper, signifies: newly diagnosed GD, antithyroid drugs for less than 3 months. For both TCR sequencing and RNA sequencing, RNA was extracted from PBMCs in TRIzol. Libraries came from multiplex PCR. Sequencing was carried out with an Illumina HiSeq 4000. TCR beta libraries were built with iRepertoire HTBI primers and Arm-PCR amplification of CDR3 regions. Clones were called with MiXCR by TCRdb after fastp trimmed the public reads at Q25, and only in-frame beta chains were retained. Every CDR3 protein is listed once, alongside the most common genes and DNA of its rows. A total of some 410,000 distinct CDR3 sequences appear in this sample, about a sixth of them only once. About 10% of the sample belongs to the ten largest clones.

These data are also associated with another study on T cells in Graves' hyperthyroidism and ophthalmopathy.

The specimen was peripheral blood mononuclear cells (PBMCs), collected at new diagnosis, from a patient treated with antithyroid drugs. These receptor sequences come from a woman aged 25 to 39 with Graves disease. Donor details come from another sample of the same person, matched by shared clones.

This chain links TRBV9 with TRBJ2-3; TRBD2 matches 7 bases. Losses at the gene ends were 6 bases for V and 0 bases for J; bases not matched to a gene: 7. Germline V lookup: CDR1 SGDLS, CDR2 YYNGEE. CDR3 length: 15 residues. CDR3 loop: CASTEAGLSTDTQYF. The CDR3 bases are TGTGCCAGCACGGAAGCGGGACTTAGCACAGATACGCAGTATTTT.

This clonotype was counted between two and nine times. At one end the junction does not follow the germline gene, possibly because of a read error. The chain is built from TRBV11-2 and TRBJ1-1; no reliable D call. Germline lookup yields CDR1 SGHAT and CDR2 FQNNGV. The CDR3 consists of 15 residues. CDR3 loop: CASSLVRRENTETFF. CDR3 DNA sequence: TGTGCCAGCAGCTTAGTTCGTCGGGAGAACACTGAAACTTTCTTT. Using reference TRBV11-2 and TRBJ1-1 for the parts outside the CDR3, the full variable domain is EAGVAQSPRYKIIEKRQSVAFWCNPISGHATLYWYQQILGQGPKLLIQFQNNGVVDDSQLPKDRFSAERLKGVDSTLKIQPAKLEDSAVYLCASSLVRRENTETFFGQGTRLTVV.

The table lists this clonotype with many counts. J is TRBJ2-3 and V is TRBV6-2 or TRBV6-3; 8 bases agree with TRBD1. The CDR3 is made up of 16 amino acids. V gave up 2 bases and J gave up 4 bases; unmatched junction bases: 8. Germline loops: CDR1 MNHEY, CDR2 SVGEGT. The CDR3 reads CASSYPPGQGSDTQYF. CDR3 nucleotides: TGTGCCAGCAGTTACCCACCTGGACAGGGCTCAGATACGCAGTATTTT.

V usage is TRBV28 and J usage is TRBJ2-2; 7 nucleotides line up with TRBD1. V gave up 4 bases and J gave up 1 base; unmatched junction bases: 9. Germline loops: CDR1 MDHEN, CDR2 SYDVKM. CDR3 length: 17 residues. In DNA, the CDR3 is TGTGCCAGCAGTTCCAAGGGGGCGAAACAGAACACCGGGGAGCTGTTTTTT. Translated: CASSSKGAKQNTGELFF.

This clonotype was seen once. The chain combines TRBV29-1 with TRBJ2-7; 9 bases align to TRBD1. J gave up 4 bases and V 7 bases, and 5 bases lay outside the gene matches. Germline V CDR1 and CDR2: SQVTM, ANQGSEA. This CDR3 spans 12 amino acids. The CDR3 region is CSARDRVYEQYF. CDR3 in DNA: TGCAGCGCCCGGGACAGGGTATACGAGCAGTACTTC.

At least ten counts were recorded for this clonotype. The V call is TRBV7-9, the J call TRBJ2-7; 9 nucleotides agree with TRBD2. From germline, CDR1 is SEHNR and CDR2 FQNEAQ (reference sequence). Trimming took 1 base from V and 4 from J; bases not matched to a gene: 2. The length of the CDR3 is 14 residues. The CDR3 DNA reads as TGTGCCAGCAGCTTAGAGACTAGCGGTTACGAGCAGTACTTC. Amino acid sequence: CASSLETSGYEQYF.

There are many counts of this clonotype. The chain couples TRBV28 to TRBJ2-7; D possibly corresponds to TRBD2 (5 bases). The CDR3 is 15 residues long. Trimming removed 3 bases from V and 4 bases from J, with 16 bases in between. The germline CDR1 and CDR2 sequences are MDHEN and SYDVKM. The CDR3 DNA reads as TGTGCCAGCAGTTTGGCAGGAGGAAGCATGTACGAGCAGTACTTC. It specifies CASSLAGGSMYEQYF.

This clonotype appeared a few times. The junction departs from germline at one end; a sequencing error may be responsible. The genes are TRBV28 and TRBJ1-1, with D perhaps TRBD1 (5 bases). Germline V gene sequence: CDR1 MDHEN, CDR2 SYDVKM. The CDR3 has 15 amino acids. The chain's CDR3 is CASSFRGEMNTEAFF. In nucleotides, the CDR3 is TGCGCCAGCAGCTTTCGAGGGGAAATGAACACTGAAGCTTTCTTT.

As concerns this clonotype: A much larger clone differs by one base, so this may be a read error. The missing conserved phenylalanine or tryptophan at the end of this CDR3 makes a read error likely. CDR3 sequence: CSVAGLAGVSSYNEQFS. The CDR3 DNA sequence: TGCAGTGTGGCTGGACTAGCGGGAGTATCAAGTTACAATGAGCAGTTCTCC. V gene TRBV20-1 combines with J gene TRBJ2-1; 13 bases fit TRBD2. The CDR3 is made up of 17 amino acids. CDR1 DFQATT and CDR2 SNEGSKA come from the germline V gene (reference sequence). V shed 7 bases, J shed 4 bases, and the junction held 13 bases outside the gene matches.

The rearrangement joins TRBV7-3 to TRBJ2-3; D is possibly TRBD1 or TRBD2 (6 bases each). Trimming shortened V by 5 bases and J by 3 bases, and 15 bases separated the two germline ends. This CDR3 spans 15 amino acids. The germline gives CDR1 SGHTA, CDR2 FQGTGA. The CDR3 coding sequence is TGTGCCAGCAGCCGTGCTGGGGGGCGAACAGATACGCAGTATTTT. Its translation: CASSRAGGRTDTQYF.

In regard to this clonotype: This likely stems from a read error, as it lies one base from a far larger clone. The V call is TRBV28, the J call TRBJ2-1; the D call may be TRBD1 or TRBD2 (5 bases each). V dropped 6 bases and J dropped 10 bases, with 22 bases sitting between them. Germline V gene data show CDR1 as MDHEN and CDR2 as SYDVKM. This CDR3 has 15 residues. Here the CDR3 reads CASSYPGTLAYEQFF. CDR3 DNA sequence: TGTGCCAGCAGCTATCCGGGGACGTTAGCCTACGAGCAGTTCTTC.

This clonotype was picked up many times. The V gene is TRBV15, the J gene TRBJ2-7, with TRBD2 identical over 14 bases. This CDR3 spans 17 amino acids. In germline, CDR1 is LNHNV, CDR2 YYDKDF (reference sequence). V shed 4 bases and J 0 bases; nucleotides not matched to a gene: 5. CDR3 DNA: TGTGCCACCAGCAAGGGACTAGCGGGAGCAAGCTCCTACGAGCAGTACTTC. This gives the protein CATSKGLAGASSYEQYF. The whole variable domain, remainder taken from reference TRBV15 and TRBJ2-7, is DAMVIQNPRYQVTQFGKPVTLSCSQTLNHNVMYWYQQKSSQAPKLLFHYYDKDFNNEADTPDNFQSRRPNTSFCFLDIRSPGLGDTAMYLCATSKGLAGASSYEQYFGPGTRLTVT.

This clonotype appeared once. V is TRBV15 and J is TRBJ1-1, with 9 bases aligning to TRBD1. After removal of 3 bases from V and 3 bases from J, the junction contained 8 bases not matched to a gene. The germline gives CDR1 LNHNV, CDR2 YYDKDF (reference sequence). The CDR3 is made up of 16 amino acids. Here the CDR3 reads CATSSEGQGPHTEAFF. The CDR3 DNA follows: TGTGCCACCAGCAGTGAGGGACAGGGCCCGCACACTGAAGCTTTCTTT. Looking up the rest from reference TRBV15 and TRBJ1-1 gives the full variable domain: DAMVIQNPRYQVTQFGKPVTLSCSQTLNHNVMYWYQQKSSQAPKLLFHYYDKDFNNEADTPDNFQSRRPNTSFCFLDIRSPGLGDTAMYLCATSSEGQGPHTEAFFGQGTRLTVV.

This clonotype was observed at least ten times. This chain links TRBV27 with TRBJ1-1; no firm D call. V gave up 6 bases and J gave up 1 base, with 12 bases separating them. This CDR3 is built from 14 residues. The V gene's germline CDR1 is MNHEY and CDR2 SMNVEV (reference sequence). CDR3 bases: TGTGCCAGCAGAGCCGACGGAGGGAACACTGAAGCTTTCTTT. Encoded protein: CASRADGGNTEAFF.

This clonotype was observed at least ten times. The rearrangement joins TRBV20-1 to TRBJ2-7; 7 nucleotides line up with TRBD1. CDR3 length: 11 amino acids. Looked up from germline, CDR1 is DFQATT and CDR2 is SNEGSKA (reference sequence). J lost 3 bases, V lost 6 bases, and 2 bases had no gene match. The DNA for the CDR3 is TGCAGTGCCCAGGGGGACTACGAGCAGTACTTC. Its protein is CSAQGDYEQYF.

This clonotype was counted at least ten times. The chain links TRBV14 to TRBJ2-1; 9 nucleotides agree with TRBD2. This CDR3 is built from 13 residues. CDR1 SGHDN and CDR2 FVKESK come from the germline V gene. The ends lost 2 bases at V and 7 bases at J; junction bases unmatched: 0. The chain's CDR3 is CASSQLAGNEQFF. The CDR3 region has the DNA TGTGCCAGCAGCCAACTAGCGGGGAATGAGCAGTTCTTC. Full variable domain (rest looked up from reference TRBV14 and TRBJ2-1): EAGVTQFPSHSVIEKGQTVTLRCDPISGHDNLYWYRRVMGKEIKFLLHFVKESKQDESGMPNNRFLAERTGGTYSTLKVQPAELEDSGVYFCASSQLAGNEQFFGPGTRLTVL.

This clonotype was seen ten or more times. The V gene is TRBV12-3 or TRBV12-4, the J gene TRBJ2-1; D may be TRBD1 (6 bases). V was shortened by 5 bases and J by 11 bases, with 13 bases between the two germline ends. The CDR3 covers 12 residues. CDR3 nucleotides: TGTGCCAGCAGTCCGGACAGCAGTAAGCAGTTCTTC. This gives the protein CASSPDSSKQFF.

The chain joins TRBV29-1 to TRBJ2-7; 7 bases map to TRBD1. Losses at the gene ends were 6 bases for V and 0 bases for J; bases not matched to a gene: 11. From germline, CDR1 is SQVTM and CDR2 ANQGSEA. This CDR3 has 15 amino acids. The CDR3 nucleotides read TGCAGCGTCGCTAGACAGGGAATTAGCTCCTACGAGCAGTACTTC. This sequence encodes CSVARQGISSYEQYF.

This clonotype was counted many times. This chain links TRBV4-1 with TRBJ2-5; D call uncertain. Germline CDR1 MGHRA, CDR2 YSYEKL. The CDR3 is 13 amino acids. Trimming pared 5 bases from V and 4 bases from J, leaving 11 bases between. CDR3 amino acids: CASSEPRAETQYF. The CDR3 DNA reads as TGCGCCAGCAGCGAGCCACGCGCAGAGACCCAGTACTTC.

This clonotype was recorded at least ten times. V and J are TRBV28 and TRBJ2-7; TRBD1 agrees at 8 bases. Germline V lookup: CDR1 MDHEN, CDR2 SYDVKM. V gave up 1 base and J gave up 3 bases; unmatched junction bases: 2. This CDR3 region has 14 residues. CDR3 sequence: CASSLSGQVYEQYF. The CDR3, as DNA: TGTGCCAGCAGTTTATCGGGACAGGTCTACGAGCAGTACTTC. Full variable domain (rest looked up from reference TRBV28 and TRBJ2-7): DVKVTQSSRYLVKRTGEKVFLECVQDMDHENMFWYRQDPGLGLRLIYFSYDVKMKEKGDIPEGYSVSREKKERFSLILESASTNQTSMYLCASSLSGQVYEQYFGPGTRLTVT.

Ten or more counts support this clonotype. The chain has TRBV11-2 and TRBJ2-1; weak D call: TRBD1 (6 bases). Trimming cost V 5 bases and J 4 bases, with 18 bases left between them. The CDR3 length is 16 residues. The germline gives CDR1 SGHAT, CDR2 FQNNGV. CDR3 DNA sequence: TGTGCCAGCAGCCCCAGGGGAGAGCCAAGGTACAATGAGCAGTTCTTC. Its translation is CASSPRGEPRYNEQFF.

The chain recombines TRBV6-1 with TRBJ2-7, with 8 bases identical to TRBD2. There are 15 residues in the CDR3. Germline V gene data show CDR1 as MNHNS and CDR2 as SASEGT. Trimming took 6 bases from V and 5 from J; bases not matched to a gene: 12. CDR3 sequence reads: CASSQNGGRLNEQYF. In DNA, the CDR3 is TGTGCCAGCAGCCAAAACGGCGGGAGGTTGAACGAGCAGTACTTC.

The chain recombines TRBV5-4 with TRBJ2-1; 13 bases line up with TRBD2. V lost 4 bases, J lost 4 bases, and 8 bases stayed unmatched. The CDR3 loop spans 17 amino acids. The germline V gene has CDR1 SGHNT and CDR2 YYREEE (reference sequence). The CDR3 DNA is TGTGCCAGCAGCCACGGGACTAGCGGGATAGTTTACAATGAGCAGTTCTTC. It yields the protein CASSHGTSGIVYNEQFF.

Many counts were recorded for this clonotype. The genes are TRBV28 and TRBJ2-7; the match to TRBD2 covers 12 bases. CDR1 is MDHEN and CDR2 is SYDVKM in the germline V gene. J lost 0 bases, V lost 5 bases, and 8 bases had no gene match. There are 17 residues in the CDR3. CDR3 protein: CASSRPSGRGSSYEQYF. As DNA, the CDR3 is TGTGCCAGCAGTCGGCCTAGCGGGAGGGGGTCCTCCTACGAGCAGTACTTC.

The chain recombines TRBV19 with TRBJ1-2; no clear D. Germline CDR1 is LNHDA and CDR2 is SQIVND (reference sequence). The CDR3 runs to 14 residues. V lost 5 bases and J 7 bases, leaving 17 bases between the germline ends. The CDR3 nucleotides are TGTGCCAGTAGTGCCCCCGGAGGGTCTGTTGGCTACACCTTC. Translation gives CASSAPGGSVGYTF.

A note on this clonotype: Since a much larger clone is just one base distant, this may be a read error. This sequence joins TRBV10-3 and TRBJ1-5; perhaps TRBD1 as D (5 bases). The CDR3 contains 20 residues. The germline V gene encodes CDR1 ENHRY and CDR2 SYGVKD. The CDR3 DNA follows: TGTGCCATCAGTCCTTCTTTCCGGGACGGGGTGAGTATTAGCAATCAGCCCCGGCATTTT. This codes for CAISPSFRDGVSISNQPRHF.

The sample holds a few counts of this clonotype. V gene TRBV20-1 combines with J gene TRBJ2-3; 8 positions agree with TRBD2. Germline CDR1 is DFQATT and CDR2 is SNEGSKA (reference sequence). The CDR3 consists of 15 residues. With V trimmed by 1 base and J by 3 bases, 6 bases remained unmatched. This CDR3 is CSARAPREGTDTQYF. CDR3 DNA: TGCAGTGCTAGAGCCCCCCGGGAGGGAACAGATACGCAGTATTTT.

The J gene is TRBJ2-1, the V gene TRBV7-2; unclear D gene. V was clipped by 4 bases and J by 10 bases, with 11 bases between them. Looked up from germline, CDR1 is SGHTA and CDR2 is FQGNSA. The CDR3 totals 12 residues. CDR3: CASSSATNEQFF. CDR3 nucleotides: TGTGCCAGCAGCTCAGCGACGAACGAGCAGTTCTTC.

In its sample, this clonotype was seen a few times. A much larger clone lies a single base off, so this may be a read error. The gene calls are TRBV6-1 and TRBJ2-7, with 11 bases fitting TRBD1. This CDR3 comprises 14 residues. CDR1 MNHNS and CDR2 SASEGT come from the germline V gene. V shed 6 bases and J 3 bases; nucleotides not matched to a gene: 4. CDR3 residues: CASRPGQGVYEQYF. As DNA, the CDR3 is TGTGCCAGCAGACCGGGACAGGGGGTCTACGAGCAGTACTTC.